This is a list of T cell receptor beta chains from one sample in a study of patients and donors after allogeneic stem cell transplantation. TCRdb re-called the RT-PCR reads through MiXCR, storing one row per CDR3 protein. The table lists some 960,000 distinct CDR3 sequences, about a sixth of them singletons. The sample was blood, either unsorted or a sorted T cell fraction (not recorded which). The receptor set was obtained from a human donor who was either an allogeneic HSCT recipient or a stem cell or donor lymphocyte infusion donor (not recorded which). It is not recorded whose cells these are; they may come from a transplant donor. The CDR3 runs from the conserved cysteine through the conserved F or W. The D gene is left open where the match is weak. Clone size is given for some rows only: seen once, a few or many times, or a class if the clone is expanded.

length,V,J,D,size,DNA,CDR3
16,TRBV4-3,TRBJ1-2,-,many,TGCGCCAGCAGCCAAGTTCCCTTTAACCTTGGCTATGGCTACACCTTC,CASSQVPFNLGYGYTF
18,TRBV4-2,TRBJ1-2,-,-,TGTGCCAGCAGCCAAGTTGTAGGAACGCCATACGGTTCTCATGGCTACACCTTC,CASSQVVGTPYGSHGYTF
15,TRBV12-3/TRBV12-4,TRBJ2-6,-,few,TGTGCCAGCAGTTTCCCGGTCTCTGGGGCCAACGTCCTGACTTTC,CASSFPVSGANVLTF
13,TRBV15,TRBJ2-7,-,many,TGTGCCACCAGCAGCCCGGGGGTTTCGGAGCAGTACTTC,CATSSPGVSEQYF
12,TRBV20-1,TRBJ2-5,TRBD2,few,TGCAGTGCTGCGACTAGCGAAGAGACCCAGTACTTC,CSAATSEETQYF
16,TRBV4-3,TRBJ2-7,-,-,TGCGCCAGCAGCCAAGATCCACAATCCGACAGGTACGAGCAGTACTTC,CASSQDPQSDRYEQYF
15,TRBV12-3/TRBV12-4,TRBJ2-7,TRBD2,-,TGTGCCAGCAGGCCTAGCGGGGAACCTTCCTACGAGCAGTACTTC,CASRPSGEPSYEQYF
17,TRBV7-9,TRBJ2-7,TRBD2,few,TGTGCCAGCAGCTTAGCGACCGGGGGGGACACAGACTACGAGCAGTACTTC,CASSLATGGDTDYEQYF
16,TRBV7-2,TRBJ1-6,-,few,TGTGCCAGCAGCCCCTCCCTTGAGGGGCGGGGATCACCCCTCCACTTT,CASSPSLEGRGSPLHF
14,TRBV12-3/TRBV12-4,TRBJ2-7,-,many,TGTGCCAGCAGTTTCTGGACCGAGGGAGACGAGCAGTACTTC,CASSFWTEGDEQYF
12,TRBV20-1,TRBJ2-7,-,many,TGCAGTGCTAGAACGGGGTCCTACGAGCAGTACTTC,CSARTGSYEQYF
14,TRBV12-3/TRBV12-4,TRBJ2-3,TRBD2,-,TGTGCCAGCAGGGGACTAGCGCTAATAGATACGCAGTATTTT,CASRGLALIDTQYF
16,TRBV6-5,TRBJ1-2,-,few,TGTGCCAGCAGTTACTCGAAATCAGACTCTAACTATGGCTACACCTTC,CASSYSKSDSNYGYTF
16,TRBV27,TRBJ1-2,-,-,TGTGCCAGCAGTTTGTCAGGGGCCGGGAGAAACTATGGCTACACCTTC,CASSLSGAGRNYGYTF
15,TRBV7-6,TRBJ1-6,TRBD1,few,TGTGCCAGCAGCTCAGGCAGGGGGCTTGGTTCACCCCTCCACTTT,CASSSGRGLGSPLHF
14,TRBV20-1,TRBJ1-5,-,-,TGCAGTGCTAGTCAAGCCCGAGTCAATCAGCCCCAGCATTTT,CSASQARVNQPQHF
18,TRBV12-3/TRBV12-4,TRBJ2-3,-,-,TGTGCCAGCATCCCCCTTATCGGGTGGCGGAATAAGGCAGATACGCAGTATTTT,CASIPLIGWRNKADTQYF
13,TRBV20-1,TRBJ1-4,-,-,TGCAGTGCTTCTCACAGGGAGGGTGAAAAACTGTTTTTT,CSASHREGEKLFF
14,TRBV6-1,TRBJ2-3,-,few,TGTGCCAGCATCCCGGGACACACAACAGATACGCAGTATTTT,CASIPGHTTDTQYF
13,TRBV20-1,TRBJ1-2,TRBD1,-,TGCAGTGCCGGGGACAGGGTAGTGGGGGGCTACACCTTC,CSAGDRVVGGYTF
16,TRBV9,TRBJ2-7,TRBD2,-,TGTGCCAGCAGCTCGGGACTAGCGGGGGGGCAGAACGAGCAGTACTTC,CASSSGLAGGQNEQYF
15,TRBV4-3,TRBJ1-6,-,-,TGCGCCAGCAGCCAAGTCGGGACATGGGATTCACCCCTCCACTTT,CASSQVGTWDSPLHF
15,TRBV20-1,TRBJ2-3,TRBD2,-,TGCAGTGCTGGGGAGACTAGCGCGAGCACAGATACGCAGTATTTT,CSAGETSASTDTQYF
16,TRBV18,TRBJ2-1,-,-,TGTGCCAGCTCACCACCCCCAGTCCATCTCTACAATGAGCAGTTCTTC,CASSPPPVHLYNEQFF
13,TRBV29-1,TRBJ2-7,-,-,TGCAGCGCCCGGACGGACTTAGGCTACGAGCAGTACTTC,CSARTDLGYEQYF
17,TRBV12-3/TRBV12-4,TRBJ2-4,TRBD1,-,TGTGCCAGCAGACGTTCCGGGACAGGTCAGCTCAAAAACATTCAGTACTTC,CASRRSGTGQLKNIQYF
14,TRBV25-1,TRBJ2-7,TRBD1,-,TGTGCCAGCAGTGACTGGACAGGGGGCTACGAGCAGTACTTC,CASSDWTGGYEQYF
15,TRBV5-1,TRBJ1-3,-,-,TGCGCCAGCAGCTTGGCAACAGGTCGTGGAAACACCATATATTTT,CASSLATGRGNTIYF
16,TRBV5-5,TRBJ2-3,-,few,TGTGCCAGCAGCCCAGGGACCGGGGAGGGCACAGATACGCAGTATTTT,CASSPGTGEGTDTQYF
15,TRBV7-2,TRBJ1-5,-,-,TGTGCCAGCAGCAGCCATAGGGCTAGCAATCAGCCCCAGCATTTT,CASSSHRASNQPQHF
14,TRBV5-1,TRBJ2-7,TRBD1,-,TGCGCCAGCAGCAACTACAGGGGTATCTACGAGCAGTACTTC,CASSNYRGIYEQYF
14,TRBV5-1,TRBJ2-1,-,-,TGCGCCAGGAGGGACGGGATCTCCTACAATGAGCAGTTCTTC,CARRDGISYNEQFF
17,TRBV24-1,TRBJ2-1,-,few,TGTGCCACCAGTGATTATAGGGAGGCAGGGCCCTACAATGAGCAGTTCTTC,CATSDYREAGPYNEQFF
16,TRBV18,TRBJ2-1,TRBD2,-,TGTGCCAGCTCACCGAATCTAGCGGGGGGAAGCAATGAGCAGTTCTTC,CASSPNLAGGSNEQFF
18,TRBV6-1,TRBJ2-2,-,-,TGTGCCAGCAGTGAAGGGAGGGCGGGGGCAAGGTCCACCGGGGAGCTGTTTTTT,CASSEGRAGARSTGELFF
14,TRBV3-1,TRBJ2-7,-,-,TGTGCCAGCAGCCAAGTGTCGGGGAGCGACGAGCAGTACTTC,CASSQVSGSDEQYF
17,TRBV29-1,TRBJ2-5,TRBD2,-,TGCAGCGTTGAAGAGGACTCTTTAGGCGGGGGAAAAGAGACCCAGTACTTC,CSVEEDSLGGGKETQYF
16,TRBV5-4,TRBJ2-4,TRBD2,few,TGTGCCAGCAGCGCCTCCCTAGCGGGGGGAGAAAACATTCAGTACTTC,CASSASLAGGENIQYF